What follows are 21 T cell receptor beta chains derived from one specimen sequenced in a study of breast tumors, draining lymph nodes, adjacent tissues. A single record per CDR3 protein comes from TCRdb applying MiXCR to the multiplex PCR reads. The data contain about 21,000 distinct CDR3 sequences, roughly 40% of them seen just once; the ten biggest clones take up roughly 25%. Input material: breast tumor tissue. These receptors were obtained from a female donor with breast cancer. Some clones in this sample may be carry-over from other donors' samples.

Only one count was recorded for this clonotype. At one boundary the junction diverges from the germline segment, which might be a read error. The chain employs TRBV11-2 and TRBJ1-1, with unresolved D. Germline V lookup: CDR1 SGHAT, CDR2 FQNNGV. The CDR3 is 13 residues long. The CDR3 region has the DNA TGTGCCGGCAGCATTGGGTGGAACACTGAAGCTTTCTTT. It is translated as CAGSIGWNTEAFF.

The rearrangement joins TRBV11-2 to TRBJ2-7, with D perhaps matching TRBD2 (5 bases). Germline assignment: CDR1 SGHAT and CDR2 FQNNGV. The CDR3 is 11 residues long. Trimming removed 8 bases at V and 6 bases at J, with 11 bases between. CDR3 residues: CASLAGLEQYF. CDR3 bases: TGTGCCAGCCTAGCCGGGCTCGAGCAGTACTTC.

This clonotype was observed many times. A much larger clone differs by one base, so this may be a read error. The chain is built from TRBV30 and TRBJ2-2; TRBD2 might be the D (5 bases). This CDR3 has 14 residues. In germline, CDR1 is GTSNPN, CDR2 SVGIG (reference sequence). The CDR3 is CAWSSIGNTGELLF. CDR3 DNA: TGTGCCTGGAGTTCAATCGGGAACACCGGGGAGCTGCTTTTT.

This clonotype was observed at least ten times. The rearrangement links TRBV2 to TRBJ1-2; 10 bases fit TRBD1. The V gene's germline CDR1 is SNHLY and CDR2 FYNNEI. The V segment lost 6 bases and the J segment 7 bases; nucleotides outside the gene matches: 5. The CDR3 contains 13 residues. The CDR3 sequence: CASSDRGLGGYTF. The DNA of the CDR3 is TGTGCCAGCAGCGACAGGGGGCTCGGTGGCTACACCTTC. The variable domain in full, completed from reference TRBV2 and TRBJ1-2, reads EPEVTQTPSHQVTQMGQEVILRCVPISNHLYFYWYRQILGQKVEFLVSFYNNEISEKSEIFDDQFSVERPDGSNFTLKIRSTKLEDSAMYFCASSDRGLGGYTFGSGTRLTVV.

This chain joins TRBV10-3 and TRBJ2-7, with a weak D call TRBD2 (6 bases). The V gene lost 6 bases and the J gene lost 7 bases, with 19 bases spanning the gap. Germline V gene lookup returns CDR1 ENHRY and CDR2 SYGVKD. The CDR3 covers 14 residues. CDR3 amino acids: CAIRPSGGVGEQYF. DNA for the CDR3: TGTGCCATCAGGCCCTCTGGCGGGGTTGGGGAGCAGTACTTC.

This clonotype was counted ten times or more. DNA for the CDR3: TGTGCCAGTAGTACAGGGGCAAACTCCTACGAGCAGTACTTC. This codes for CASSTGANSYEQYF. V usage is TRBV19 and J usage is TRBJ2-7, with D possibly being TRBD1 (6 bases). V was trimmed by 4 bases and J by 0 bases, leaving 10 bases between them. The germline V gene encodes CDR1 LNHDA and CDR2 SQIVND (reference sequence). The CDR3 totals 14 residues.

This clonotype was seen many times. The V and J genes are TRBV18 and TRBJ2-5, with TRBD1 matching 7 bases. CDR3 length: 13 residues. Unmatched junction bases numbered 1, after V lost 4 bases and J lost 2 bases. In germline, CDR1 is KGHSH, CDR2 LQKENI. The CDR3 is CASSRDRQETQYF. CDR3 coding DNA: TGTGCCAGCTCACGGGACAGACAAGAGACCCAGTACTTC.

The DNA of the CDR3 is TGTGCCAGCAGTTACTCGACCCCGGCGATGGATGAGCAGTTCTTC. It is translated as CASSYSTPAMDEQFF. The chain employs TRBV6-5 and TRBJ2-1; D is uncertain. CDR1 and CDR2 (germline): MNHEY, SVGAGI. The CDR3 extends over 15 amino acids. Trimming removed 0 bases at V and 8 bases at J, with 14 bases between.

This clonotype was counted only a few times. The chain carries TRBV9 and TRBJ2-2; D uncertain. Germline V gene data show CDR1 as SGDLS and CDR2 as YYNGEE. This CDR3 contains 17 residues. V lost 1 base and J 0 bases, leaving 13 bases between the germline ends. CDR3 residues: CASSVPSEVPNTGELFF. The CDR3 nucleotides read TGTGCCAGCAGCGTACCCTCAGAGGTGCCGAACACCGGGGAGCTGTTTTTT. The variable domain in full, with the rest retrieved from reference TRBV9 and TRBJ2-2, is DSGVTQTPKHLITATGQRVTLRCSPRSGDLSVYWYQQSLDQGLQFLIQYYNGEERAKGNILERFSAQQFPDLHSELNLSSLELGDSALYFCASSVPSEVPNTGELFFGEGSRLTVL.

The chain employs TRBV5-4 and TRBJ2-2; 7 positions agree with TRBD1. V lost 4 bases to trimming and J lost 0 bases; unmatched junction nucleotides: 6. The CDR3 length is 16 residues. Germline V CDR1 and CDR2: SGHNT, YYREEE (reference sequence). The DNA for the CDR3 is TGTGCCAGCAGCAAGGGACAGAACACGAACACCGGGGAGCTGTTTTTT. Protein product: CASSKGQNTNTGELFF.

The chain combines TRBV7-3 with TRBJ2-3; TRBD2 matches 8 bases. V gave up 5 bases and J gave up 2 bases; unmatched junction bases: 6. CDR3 size: 15 residues. Germline values: CDR1 SGHTA, CDR2 FQGTGA. CDR3 sequence: CASSAGLGHTDTQYF. DNA of the CDR3: TGTGCCAGCAGCGCGGGACTAGGCCACACAGATACGCAGTATTTT. The variable domain in full, completed from reference TRBV7-3 and TRBJ2-3, reads GAGVSQTPSNKVTEKGKYVELRCDPISGHTALYWYRQSLGQGPEFLIYFQGTGAADDSGLPNDRFFAVRPEGSVSTLKIQRTERGDSAVYLCASSAGLGHTDTQYFGPGTRLTVL.

In this sample, this clonotype turned up many times. The CDR3 DNA reads as TGTGCCAGCAGCTTAGCGGCGGGAGGGGATACGCAGTATTTT. Translating gives CASSLAAGGDTQYF. The chain combines TRBV7-6 with TRBJ2-3; 9 bases line up with TRBD2. The J segment lost 6 bases and the V segment lost 0 bases, leaving 1 base of the junction unmatched. The CDR3 sequence is 14 residues long. CDR1 and CDR2 from the germline V gene are SGHVS and FNYEAQ. The full variable domain, rest sourced from reference TRBV7-6 and TRBJ2-3, is GAGVSQSPRYKVTKRGQDVALRCDPISGHVSLYWYRQALGQGPEFLTYFNYEAQQDKSGLPNDRFSAERPEGSISTLTIQRTEQRDSAMYRCASSLAAGGDTQYFGPGTRLTVL.

This clonotype has at least ten counts. The chain joins TRBV7-8 to TRBJ2-3; D ambiguous. The CDR3 has 14 residues. The ends were cut back, 5 bases at V and 1 base at J, with 10 bases in the middle. Germline V gene data show CDR1 as SGHVS and CDR2 as FQNEAQ. CDR3 in DNA: TGTGCCAGCAGCCTCTACACCGGCACAGATACGCAGTATTTT. It specifies CASSLYTGTDTQYF.

The table lists this clonotype with many counts. The chain has TRBV20-1 and TRBJ1-2; 9 nucleotides align to TRBD1. Germline-derived CDR1 and CDR2 are DFQATT and SNEGSKA (reference sequence). The CDR3 is 15 amino acids. Trimming at V came to 5 bases and at J to 2 bases, leaving 9 bases not matched to a gene. CDR3 loop: CSAGTGGSSNYGYTF. CDR3 nucleotide sequence: TGCAGTGCTGGAACAGGGGGCAGCTCCAACTATGGCTACACCTTC.

This clonotype was seen repeatedly, ten times or more. CDR3 residues: CSVEDPHQGVYEQYF. As DNA, the CDR3 is TGCAGCGTTGAAGATCCACACCAGGGGGTCTACGAGCAGTACTTC. J is TRBJ2-7 and V is TRBV29-1, with TRBD1 matching over 7 bases. The germline V gene encodes CDR1 SQVTM and CDR2 ANQGSEA. This CDR3 has 15 residues. Trimming took 0 bases from V and 3 from J; bases not matched to a gene: 8.

By frequency in the sample, this clonotype is medium-sized. The CDR3 loop reads CASSFRPGQPQHF. In DNA, the CDR3 is TGCGCCAGCAGCTTCCGTCCGGGGCAGCCCCAGCATTTT. The V call is TRBV5-1, the J call TRBJ1-5; D gene uncertain. Germline lookup yields CDR1 SGHRS and CDR2 YFSETQ. The CDR3 totals 13 residues. V was cut by 2 bases and J by 7 bases, with 10 bases left in between.

The rearrangement joins TRBV27 to TRBJ2-7; weak D call: TRBD2 (6 bases). CDR1 and CDR2 (germline): MNHEY, SMNVEV (reference sequence). The V and J ends lost 5 bases and 7 bases respectively, with 15 bases between them. The length of the CDR3 is 13 residues. This CDR3 reads CASSPGSSGEQYF. CDR3 in DNA: TGTGCCAGCAGTCCCGGGAGTTCGGGGGAGCAGTACTTC.

This clonotype was seen ten or more times. This chain uses TRBV4-3 with TRBJ2-7; D possibly corresponds to TRBD2 (6 bases). This CDR3 contains 15 residues. Trimming took 2 bases from V and 2 from J, leaving 13 bases between them. The germline V gene has CDR1 LGHNA and CDR2 YSLEER. The CDR3 coding sequence is TGCGCCAGCAGCCAACATGATGGCGGGACCTACGAGCAGTACTTC. Translation gives CASSQHDGGTYEQYF.

This chain connects TRBV10-1 to TRBJ2-1, with TRBD2 as a possible D gene (6 bases). The CDR3 runs to 13 residues. V shed 3 bases and J shed 3 bases, with 6 bases lying between them. Germline CDR1 reads WNHNN; CDR2 reads SYGVQD (reference sequence). This CDR3 is CASSDGGYNEQFF. DNA of the CDR3: TGCGCCAGCAGTGACGGGGGCTACAATGAGCAGTTCTTC.

This clonotype has a count of ten or more. This chain joins TRBV7-6 and TRBJ1-2; 7 bases map to TRBD1. Germline CDR1 is SGHVS and CDR2 is FNYEAQ. There are 15 residues in the CDR3. The V gene end was trimmed by 8 bases and the J gene end by 6 bases; junction bases not matched to a gene: 15. The CDR3 bases are TGTGCCAGCTCAAAGGACAGGCGATTGGGGGATGGCTACACCTTC. Residues: CASSKDRRLGDGYTF.

The chain is built from TRBV6-1 and TRBJ2-7, with TRBD1 matching over 7 bases. The germline V gene has CDR1 MNHNS and CDR2 SASEGT. The CDR3 is 14 amino acids. Germline trimming cut 7 bases from V and 0 bases from J; bases unmatched to any gene: 6. The CDR3 sequence is CASNPTGSSYEQYF. The CDR3 nucleotides are TGTGCCAGCAACCCGACAGGGAGCTCCTACGAGCAGTACTTC.